This T cell receptor beta chain is from a study of response to subunit inactivated influenza vaccine. Whole-study findings and limits: A suggestion made by the authors is that each seasonal influenza vaccination recruits few new T cells.

TCRdb reprocessed the RT-PCR reads with MiXCR, giving one entry per CDR3 protein. This table has 400,000 to 650,000 distinct CDR3 sequences, about 7.2% appearing once. The CDR3 extends over 16 amino acids. Deletions cut 0 bases from V and 2 bases from J, with 12 bases between. Germline V CDR1 and CDR2: KGHSH, LQKENI. Details on this clonotype: Its antigen is not known.

V is TRBV18 and J is TRBJ2-3; D is undetermined. This sample comprised PBMCs from blood, obtained less than 30 months after vaccination. The sequence came from a man aged 50 to 75 who received an inactivated influenza vaccine. CDR3 DNA sequence: TGTGCCAGCTCACCACCGGTTGGCAGTTTCACAGATACGCAGTATTTT. Protein sequence: CASSPPVGSFTDTQYF.